This paragraph covers one T cell receptor (beta chain) sequence. These data are taken from a study of blood T cell repertoires in COVID-19. Background on the study: Sources were T cells, B-cell-depleted T cells, or PBMCs; the material itself was cDNA or gDNA.

Per the authors' pipeline: By means of reference gene primer amplification, nucleated cell counts were estimated. The data were produced by immunoSEQ multiplex PCR, yet TCRdb's version contains in-frame clones alone and is incomplete. For V, J and clone size, that table is used; D and trimming come from the DNA. Of 200,000 to 300,000 clones in the sample, 80% to 90% are singletons; the top ten hold 2% to 2.5%. The TCR sequence derives from a woman in her 50s with acute or convalescent COVID-19. Specimen: peripheral blood.

CDR3 in amino acids: CASSPPFGRDDEQFF. In nucleotides, the CDR3 is TGTGCCAGCAGTCCCCCCTTTGGGCGGGACGATGAGCAGTTCTTC. V is TRBV27 and J is TRBJ2-1, with D tentatively TRBD2 (6 bases). V gave up 5 bases and J gave up 8 bases, with 19 bases separating them. Germline V CDR1 and CDR2: MNHEY, SMNVEV (reference sequence). CDR3 length: 15 amino acids.